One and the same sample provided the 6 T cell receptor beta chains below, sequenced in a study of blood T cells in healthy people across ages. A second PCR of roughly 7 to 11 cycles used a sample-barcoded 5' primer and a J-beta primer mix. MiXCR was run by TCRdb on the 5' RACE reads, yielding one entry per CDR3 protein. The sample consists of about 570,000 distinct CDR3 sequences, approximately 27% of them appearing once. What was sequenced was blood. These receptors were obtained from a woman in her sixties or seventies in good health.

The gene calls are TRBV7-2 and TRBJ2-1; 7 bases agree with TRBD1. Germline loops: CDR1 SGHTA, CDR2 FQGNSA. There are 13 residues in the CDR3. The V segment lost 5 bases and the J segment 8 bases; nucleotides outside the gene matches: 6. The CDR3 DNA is TGTGCCAGCAGCCAAATAGGGGGCGATGAGCAGTTCTTC. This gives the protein CASSQIGGDEQFF.

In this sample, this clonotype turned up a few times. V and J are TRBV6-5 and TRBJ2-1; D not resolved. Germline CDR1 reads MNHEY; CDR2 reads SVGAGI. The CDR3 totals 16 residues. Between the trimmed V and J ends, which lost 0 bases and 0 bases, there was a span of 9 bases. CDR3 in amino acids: CASSYSLTSSYNEQFF. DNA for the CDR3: TGTGCCAGCAGTTACTCGTTGACGAGCTCCTACAATGAGCAGTTCTTC.

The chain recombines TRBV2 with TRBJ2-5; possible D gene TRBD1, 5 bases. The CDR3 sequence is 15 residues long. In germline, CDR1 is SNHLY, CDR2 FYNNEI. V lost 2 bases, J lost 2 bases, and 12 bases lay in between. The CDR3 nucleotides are TGTGCCAGCAGTGAATTGATAGGGGCTCAAGAGACCCAGTACTTC. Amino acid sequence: CASSELIGAQETQYF.

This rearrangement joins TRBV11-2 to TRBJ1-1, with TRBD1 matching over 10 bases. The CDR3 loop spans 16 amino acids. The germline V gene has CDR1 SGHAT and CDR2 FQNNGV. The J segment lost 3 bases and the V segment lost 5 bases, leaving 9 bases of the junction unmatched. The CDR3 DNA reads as TGTGCCAGCAGCCCCCTTGGACAGGGGGGGGACACTGAAGCTTTCTTT. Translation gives CASSPLGQGGDTEAFF. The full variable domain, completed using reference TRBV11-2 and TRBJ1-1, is EAGVAQSPRYKIIEKRQSVAFWCNPISGHATLYWYQQILGQGPKLLIQFQNNGVVDDSQLPKDRFSAERLKGVDSTLKIQPAKLEDSAVYLCASSPLGQGGDTEAFFGQGTRLTVV.

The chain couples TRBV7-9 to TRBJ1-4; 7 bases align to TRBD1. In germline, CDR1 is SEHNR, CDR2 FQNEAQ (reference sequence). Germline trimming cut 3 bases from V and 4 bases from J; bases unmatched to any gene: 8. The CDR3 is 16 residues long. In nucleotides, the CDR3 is TGTGCCAGCAGCTTCTCTCACGCAGGGGGTAATGAAAAACTGTTTTTT. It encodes CASSFSHAGGNEKLFF.

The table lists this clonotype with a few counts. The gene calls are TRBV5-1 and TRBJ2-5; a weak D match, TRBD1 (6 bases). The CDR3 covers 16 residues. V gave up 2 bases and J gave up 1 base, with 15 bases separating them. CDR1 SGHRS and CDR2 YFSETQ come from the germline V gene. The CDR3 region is CASSFPPQGRQETQYF. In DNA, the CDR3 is TGCGCCAGCAGCTTCCCTCCACAGGGTCGCCAAGAGACCCAGTACTTC.